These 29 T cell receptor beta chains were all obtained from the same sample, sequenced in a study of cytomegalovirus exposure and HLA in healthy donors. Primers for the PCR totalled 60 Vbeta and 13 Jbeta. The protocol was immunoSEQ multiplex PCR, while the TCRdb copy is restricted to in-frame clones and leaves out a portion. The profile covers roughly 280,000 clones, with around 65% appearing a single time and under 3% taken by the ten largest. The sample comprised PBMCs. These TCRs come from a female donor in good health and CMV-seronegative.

CDR3 DNA sequence: TGTGCCAGCACCGGGGGTAGGTCTGGAAACACCATATATTTT. Its translation: CASTGGRSGNTIYF. The genes are TRBV9 and TRBJ1-3, with D possibly being TRBD1 (5 bases). The CDR3 consists of 14 residues. Trimming took off 6 bases at V and 1 base at J, with 11 bases between the two ends. From germline, CDR1 is SGDLS and CDR2 YYNGEE. The whole variable domain, remainder taken from reference TRBV9 and TRBJ1-3, is DSGVTQTPKHLITATGQRVTLRCSPRSGDLSVYWYQQSLDQGLQFLIQYYNGEERAKGNILERFSAQQFPDLHSELNLSSLELGDSALYFCASTGGRSGNTIYFGEGSWLTVV.

The CDR3 nucleotides are TGTGCCAGCAGCGCCCTCCGCTCTGGAAACACCATATATTTT. This translates into CASSALRSGNTIYF. The chain joins TRBV9 to TRBJ1-3; no firm D call. Germline CDR1 reads SGDLS; CDR2 reads YYNGEE. This CDR3 spans 14 amino acids. V was trimmed by 3 bases and J by 0 bases, leaving 7 bases between them.

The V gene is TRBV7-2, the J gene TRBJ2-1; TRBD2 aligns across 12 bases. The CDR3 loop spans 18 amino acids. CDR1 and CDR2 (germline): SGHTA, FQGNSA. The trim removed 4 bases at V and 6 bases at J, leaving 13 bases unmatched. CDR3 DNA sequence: TGTGCCAGCAGCTCAAGCCTCGTGACTAGCGGGAGAGTCAATGAGCAGTTCTTC. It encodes CASSSSLVTSGRVNEQFF.

The CDR3, as DNA: TGCGCCAGCAGCCGGGACAGGGACTCTGGAAACACCATATATTTT. It is translated as CASSRDRDSGNTIYF. The gene calls are TRBV4-1 and TRBJ1-3; 9 nucleotides line up with TRBD1. CDR3 length: 15 residues. CDR1 and CDR2 from the germline V gene are MGHRA and YSYEKL. With V trimmed by 4 bases and J by 0 bases, 1 base remained unmatched.

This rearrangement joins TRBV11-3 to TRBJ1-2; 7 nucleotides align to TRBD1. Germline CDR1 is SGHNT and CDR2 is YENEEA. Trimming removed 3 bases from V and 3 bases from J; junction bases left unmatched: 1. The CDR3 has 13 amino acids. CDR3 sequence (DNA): TGTGCCAGCAGCTTCGGACAGGACTATGGCTACACCTTC. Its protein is CASSFGQDYGYTF.

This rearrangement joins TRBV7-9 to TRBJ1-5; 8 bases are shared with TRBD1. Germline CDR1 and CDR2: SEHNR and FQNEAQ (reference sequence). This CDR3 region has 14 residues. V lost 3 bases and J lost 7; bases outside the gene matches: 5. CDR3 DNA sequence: TGTGCCAGCAGCTTCTCGACAGGGGAACAGCCCCAGCATTTT. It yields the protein CASSFSTGEQPQHF.

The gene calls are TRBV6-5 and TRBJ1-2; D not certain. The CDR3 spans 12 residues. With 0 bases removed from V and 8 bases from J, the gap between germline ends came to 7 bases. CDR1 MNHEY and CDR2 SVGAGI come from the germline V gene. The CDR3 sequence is CASSYSREGYTF. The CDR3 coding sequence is TGTGCCAGCAGTTACTCCCGGGAGGGCTACACCTTC.

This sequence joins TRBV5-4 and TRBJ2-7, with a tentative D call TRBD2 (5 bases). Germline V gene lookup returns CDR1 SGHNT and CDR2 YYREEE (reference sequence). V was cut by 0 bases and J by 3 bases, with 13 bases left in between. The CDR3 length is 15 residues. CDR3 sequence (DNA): TGTGCCAGCAGCTTGGGACCGGCCGGGGTCTACGAGCAGTACTTC. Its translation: CASSLGPAGVYEQYF.

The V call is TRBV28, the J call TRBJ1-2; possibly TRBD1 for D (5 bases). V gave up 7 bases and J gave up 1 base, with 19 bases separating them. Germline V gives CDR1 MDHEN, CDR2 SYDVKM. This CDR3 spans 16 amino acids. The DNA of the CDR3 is TGTGCCAGCAACTTGGCAGGGTCGAACAGTAACTATGGCTACACCTTC. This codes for CASNLAGSNSNYGYTF.

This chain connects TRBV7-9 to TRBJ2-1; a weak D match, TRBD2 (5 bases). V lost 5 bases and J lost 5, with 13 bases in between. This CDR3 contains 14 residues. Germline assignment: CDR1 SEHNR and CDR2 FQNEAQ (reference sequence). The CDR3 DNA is TGTGCCAGCAGCCTCGTGGGAGCCAACAATGAGCAGTTCTTC. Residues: CASSLVGANNEQFF. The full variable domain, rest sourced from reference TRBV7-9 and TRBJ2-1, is DTGVSQNPRHKITKRGQNVTFRCDPISEHNRLYWYRQTLGQGPEFLTYFQNEAQLEKSRLLSDRFSAERPKGSFSTLEIQRTEQGDSAMYLCASSLVGANNEQFFGPGTRLTVL.

The CDR3 here is CATLRNEQFF. For the CDR3, the DNA is TGTGCCACCCTGCGAAATGAGCAGTTCTTC. The chain couples TRBV2 to TRBJ2-1; D not certain. The CDR3 is 10 amino acids. Germline CDR1 is SNHLY and CDR2 is FYNNEI. V was clipped by 10 bases and J by 7 bases, with 8 bases between them.

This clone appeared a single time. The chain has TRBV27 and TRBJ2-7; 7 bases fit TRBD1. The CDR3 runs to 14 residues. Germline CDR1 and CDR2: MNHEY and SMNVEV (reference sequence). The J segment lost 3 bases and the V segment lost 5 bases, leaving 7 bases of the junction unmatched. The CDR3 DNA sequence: TGTGCCAGCAGTCCGTTCGGGACAGACTACGAGCAGTACTTC. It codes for CASSPFGTDYEQYF.

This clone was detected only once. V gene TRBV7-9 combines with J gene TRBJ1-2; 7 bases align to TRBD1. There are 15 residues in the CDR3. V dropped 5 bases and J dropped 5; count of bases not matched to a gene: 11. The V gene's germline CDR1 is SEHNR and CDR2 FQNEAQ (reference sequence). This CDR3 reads CASSQVRQGGYGYTF. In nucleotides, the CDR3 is TGTGCCAGCAGCCAGGTTCGACAGGGCGGATATGGCTACACCTTC.

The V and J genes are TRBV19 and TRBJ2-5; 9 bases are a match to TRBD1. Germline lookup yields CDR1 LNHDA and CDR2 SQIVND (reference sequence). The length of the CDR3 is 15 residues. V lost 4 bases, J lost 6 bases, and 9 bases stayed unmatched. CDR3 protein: CASSSPGQGMKTQYF. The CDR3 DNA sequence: TGTGCCAGTAGTAGCCCGGGACAGGGAATGAAGACCCAGTACTTC.

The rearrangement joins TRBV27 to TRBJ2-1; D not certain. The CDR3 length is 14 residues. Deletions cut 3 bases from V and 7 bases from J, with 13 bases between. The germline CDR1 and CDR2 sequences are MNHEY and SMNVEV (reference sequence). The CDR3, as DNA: TGTGCCAGCAGTTTTTCCCGCCCAACTAATGAGCAGTTCTTC. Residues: CASSFSRPTNEQFF.

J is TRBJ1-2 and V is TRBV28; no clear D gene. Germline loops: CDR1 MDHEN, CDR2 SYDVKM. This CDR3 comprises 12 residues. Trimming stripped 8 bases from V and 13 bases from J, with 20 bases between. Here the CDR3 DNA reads TGTGCCAGCCATGTCGTACTGGGCCCCGCCACCTTC. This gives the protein CASHVVLGPATF.

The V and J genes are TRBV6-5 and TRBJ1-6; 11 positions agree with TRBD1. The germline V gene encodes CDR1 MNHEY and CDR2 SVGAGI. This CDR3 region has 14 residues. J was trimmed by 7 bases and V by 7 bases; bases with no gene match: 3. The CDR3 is CASTWDRGNSPLHF. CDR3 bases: TGTGCCAGCACTTGGGACAGGGGGAATTCACCCCTCCACTTT.

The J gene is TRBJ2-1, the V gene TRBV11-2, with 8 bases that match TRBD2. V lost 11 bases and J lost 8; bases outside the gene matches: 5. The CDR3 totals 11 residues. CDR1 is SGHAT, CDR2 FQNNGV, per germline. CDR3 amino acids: CASGGADEQFF. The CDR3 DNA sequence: TGTGCCTCGGGAGGGGCGGATGAGCAGTTCTTC. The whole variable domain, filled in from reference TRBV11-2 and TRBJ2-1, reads EAGVAQSPRYKIIEKRQSVAFWCNPISGHATLYWYQQILGQGPKLLIQFQNNGVVDDSQLPKDRFSAERLKGVDSTLKIQPAKLEDSAVYLCASGGADEQFFGPGTRLTVL.

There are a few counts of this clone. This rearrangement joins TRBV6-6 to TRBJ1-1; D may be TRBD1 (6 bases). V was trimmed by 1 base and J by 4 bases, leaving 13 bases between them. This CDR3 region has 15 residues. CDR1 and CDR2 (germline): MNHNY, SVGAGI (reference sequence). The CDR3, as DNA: TGTGCCAGCAGTTACTTCGAGGGGGGGAGCACTGAAGCTTTCTTT. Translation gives CASSYFEGGSTEAFF.

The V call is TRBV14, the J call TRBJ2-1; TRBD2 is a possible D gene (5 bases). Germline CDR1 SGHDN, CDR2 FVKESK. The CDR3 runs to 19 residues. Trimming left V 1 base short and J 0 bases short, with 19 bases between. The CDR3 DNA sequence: TGTGCCAGCAGCCAAGTATTCGGGCTTCGGGGATCCTCCTACAATGAGCAGTTCTTC. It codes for CASSQVFGLRGSSYNEQFF.

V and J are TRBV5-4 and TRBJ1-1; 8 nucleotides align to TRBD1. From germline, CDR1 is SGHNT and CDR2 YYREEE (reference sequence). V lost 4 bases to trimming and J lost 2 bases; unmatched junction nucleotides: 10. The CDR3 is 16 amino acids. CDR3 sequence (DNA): TGTGCCAGCAGCCAGTACAGGGGGGGGCATAACACTGAAGCTTTCTTT. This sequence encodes CASSQYRGGHNTEAFF.

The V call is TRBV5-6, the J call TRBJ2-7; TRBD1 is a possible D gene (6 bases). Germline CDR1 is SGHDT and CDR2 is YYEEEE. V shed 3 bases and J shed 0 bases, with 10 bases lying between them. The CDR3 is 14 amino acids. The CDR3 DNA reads TGTGCCAGCAGCTGGGGACAAGTCTCCTACGAGCAGTACTTC. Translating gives CASSWGQVSYEQYF.

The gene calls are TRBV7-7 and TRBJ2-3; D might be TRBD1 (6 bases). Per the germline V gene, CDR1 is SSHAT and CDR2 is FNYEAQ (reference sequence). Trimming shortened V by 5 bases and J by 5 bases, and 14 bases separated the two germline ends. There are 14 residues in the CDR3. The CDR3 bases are TGTGCCAGCAGCCCTCAAGGCAGGGGAGATACGCAGTATTTT. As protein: CASSPQGRGDTQYF.

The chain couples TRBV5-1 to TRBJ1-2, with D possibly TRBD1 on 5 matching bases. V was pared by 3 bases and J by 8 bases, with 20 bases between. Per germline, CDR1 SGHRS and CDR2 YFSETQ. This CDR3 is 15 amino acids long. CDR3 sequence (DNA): TGCGCCAGCAGCTCACAGGACCCCGCGGTAGAAGGCTACACCTTC. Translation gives CASSSQDPAVEGYTF.

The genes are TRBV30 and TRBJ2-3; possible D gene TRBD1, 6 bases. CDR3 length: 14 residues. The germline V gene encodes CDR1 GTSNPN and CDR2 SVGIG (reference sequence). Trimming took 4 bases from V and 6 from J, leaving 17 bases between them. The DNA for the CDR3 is TGTGCCTGGACGGGACACCTGTTTAGTGATACGCAGTATTTT. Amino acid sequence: CAWTGHLFSDTQYF.

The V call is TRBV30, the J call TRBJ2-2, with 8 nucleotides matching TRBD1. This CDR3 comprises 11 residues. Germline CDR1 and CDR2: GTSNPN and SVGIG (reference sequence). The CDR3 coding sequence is TGTGCTTATTCAGGGGGCCGGGAGCTGTTTTTT. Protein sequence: CAYSGGRELFF.

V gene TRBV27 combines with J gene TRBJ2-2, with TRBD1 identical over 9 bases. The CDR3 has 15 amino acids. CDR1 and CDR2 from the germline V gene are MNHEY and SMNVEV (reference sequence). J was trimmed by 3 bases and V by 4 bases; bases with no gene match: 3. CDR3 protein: CASSWDRVHTGELFF. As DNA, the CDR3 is TGTGCCAGCAGTTGGGACAGGGTGCACACCGGGGAGCTGTTTTTT.

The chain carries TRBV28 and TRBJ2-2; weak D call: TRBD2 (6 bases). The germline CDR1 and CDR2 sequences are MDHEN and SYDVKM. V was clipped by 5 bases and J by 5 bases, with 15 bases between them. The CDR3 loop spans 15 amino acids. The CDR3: CASSLRGLGTGELFF. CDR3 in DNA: TGTGCCAGCAGTCTACGGGGACTCGGGACCGGGGAGCTGTTTTTT.

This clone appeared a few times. The CDR3 here is CASTDRFYEQYF. Here the CDR3 DNA reads TGTGCCAGTACCGACAGATTCTACGAGCAGTACTTC. The chain employs TRBV19 and TRBJ2-7, with D maybe TRBD1 (5 bases). CDR3 length equals 12 residues. Germline assignment: CDR1 LNHDA and CDR2 SQIVND (reference sequence). Between the trimmed V and J ends, which lost 7 bases and 3 bases, there was a span of 10 bases.